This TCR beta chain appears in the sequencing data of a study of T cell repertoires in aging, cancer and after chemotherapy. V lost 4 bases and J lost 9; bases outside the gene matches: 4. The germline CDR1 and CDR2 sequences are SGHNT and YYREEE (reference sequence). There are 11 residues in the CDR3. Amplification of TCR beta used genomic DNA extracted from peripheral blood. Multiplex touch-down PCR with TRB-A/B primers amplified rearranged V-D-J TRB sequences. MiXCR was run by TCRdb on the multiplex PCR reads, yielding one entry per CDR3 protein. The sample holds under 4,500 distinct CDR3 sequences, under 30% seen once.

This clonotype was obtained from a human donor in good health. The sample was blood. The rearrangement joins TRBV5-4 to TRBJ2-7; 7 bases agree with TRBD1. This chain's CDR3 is CASSKDRVQYF. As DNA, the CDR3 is TGTGCCAGCAGCAAAGACAGGGTGCAGTACTTC.